This T cell receptor beta chain was sequenced during a study of cytomegalovirus exposure and HLA in healthy donors. Use of 60 Vbeta and 13 Jbeta primers characterized the PCR. The protocol was immunoSEQ multiplex PCR, while the TCRdb copy is restricted to in-frame clones and leaves out a portion. The table shows 100,000 to 150,000 clones, with 77% occurring only once. With regard to this clone: Its specificity is unknown. At the DNA level, this CDR3 is encoded by other sequences in the same sample as well.

Findings and limits, study-wide: In a later analysis, TCR beta V- and J-gene trimming was associated with a missense DCLRE1C variant.

Germline V gives CDR1 KGHSH, CDR2 LQKENI. The CDR3 spans 13 residues. The ends were cut back, 0 bases at V and 6 bases at J, with 6 bases in the middle. The material sequenced was PBMCs. This sequence was found in a woman aged 40 to 49 in good health and CMV-seropositive. The V and J genes are TRBV18 and TRBJ2-1; no firm D call. In DNA, the CDR3 is TGTGCCAGCTCACCACCACTCCGCAATGAGCAGTTCTTC. Residues: CASSPPLRNEQFF.